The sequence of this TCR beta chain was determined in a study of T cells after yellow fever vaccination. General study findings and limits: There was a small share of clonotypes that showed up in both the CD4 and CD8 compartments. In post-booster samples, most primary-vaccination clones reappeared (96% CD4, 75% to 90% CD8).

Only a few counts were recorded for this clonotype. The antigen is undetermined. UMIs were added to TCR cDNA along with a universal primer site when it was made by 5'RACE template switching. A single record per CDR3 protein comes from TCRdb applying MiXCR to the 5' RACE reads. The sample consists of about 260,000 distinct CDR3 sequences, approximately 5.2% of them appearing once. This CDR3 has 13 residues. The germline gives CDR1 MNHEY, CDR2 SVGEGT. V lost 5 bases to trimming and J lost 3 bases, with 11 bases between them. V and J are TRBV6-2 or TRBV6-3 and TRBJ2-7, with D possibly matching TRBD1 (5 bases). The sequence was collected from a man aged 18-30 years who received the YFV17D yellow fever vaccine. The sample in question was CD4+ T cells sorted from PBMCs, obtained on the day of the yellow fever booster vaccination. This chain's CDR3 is CASSPIQVYEQYF. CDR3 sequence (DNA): TGTGCCAGCAGTCCCATACAGGTCTACGAGCAGTACTTC.